The present T cell receptor (beta chain) was sequenced within a study of blood T cell repertoires in COVID-19. As processed by the authors: Reference gene primers were amplified, and this amplification served to estimate nucleated cell counts. Sequenced by immunoSEQ multiplex PCR; TCRdb stores in-frame clones only, minus some. For V, J and clone size, that table is used; D and trimming come from the DNA. The data hold more than 100,000 clones, with around three quarters observed a single time. The germline V gene has CDR1 LNHDA and CDR2 SQIVND (reference sequence). V lost 1 base and J lost 4; bases outside the gene matches: 3. This CDR3 has 14 amino acids.

This rearrangement joins TRBV19 to TRBJ1-2; 7 nucleotides match TRBD1. This TCR came from an elderly woman with acute or convalescent COVID-19. Specimen: peripheral blood. The CDR3 bases are TGTGCCAGTAGTATAGGACAGGGTACCTATGGCTACACCTTC. Its protein is CASSIGQGTYGYTF. Supplemented by reference TRBV19 and TRBJ1-2, the full variable domain reads DGGITQSPKYLFRKEGQNVTLSCEQNLNHDAMYWYRQDPGQGLRLIYYSQIVNDFQKGDIAEGYSVSREKKESFPLTVTSAQKNPTAFYLCASSIGQGTYGYTFGSGTRLTVV.